The 21 T cell receptor beta chains listed next were all sequenced from one sample in a study of blood T cell repertoires in COVID-19. Sequencing was performed with immunoSEQ multiplex PCR; in TCRdb, only in-frame clones are kept and a portion is missing. The sample holds 130,000 to 150,000 clones; approximately 86% are singletons and the top ten take 1.8%. Sequencing was carried out using peripheral blood. The source of these receptors is a man aged 65-85 years with acute or convalescent COVID-19.

The chain uses TRBV4-1 and TRBJ1-2; no clear D gene. CDR1 is MGHRA and CDR2 is YSYEKL in the germline V gene. Trimming took off 1 base at V and 3 bases at J, with 12 bases between the two ends. The CDR3 consists of 15 residues. CDR3 residues: CASSQGLELDYGYTF. Written as DNA, the CDR3 is TGCGCCAGCAGCCAAGGTCTAGAGCTCGACTATGGCTACACCTTC.

V is TRBV7-9 and J is TRBJ2-5; weak D call: TRBD2 (6 bases). Germline lookup yields CDR1 SEHNR and CDR2 FQNEAQ (reference sequence). V was pared by 0 bases and J by 5 bases, with 10 bases between. The CDR3 has 14 residues. CDR3 coding DNA: TGTGCCAGCAGCTTAGCTGGGGGAGGTGAGACCCAGTACTTC. Its translation: CASSLAGGGETQYF.

The chain employs TRBV28 and TRBJ2-7; 10 bases align to TRBD2. The CDR3 runs to 15 residues. From germline, CDR1 is MDHEN and CDR2 SYDVKM. J gave up 3 bases and V 5 bases, and 7 bases lay outside the gene matches. The DNA for the CDR3 is TGTGCCAGCAGTCCGGCTAGCGGGAGTCTCTACGAGCAGTACTTC. Its protein is CASSPASGSLYEQYF.

V is TRBV12-5 and J is TRBJ1-3; 7 nucleotides align to TRBD1. The CDR3 is 16 amino acids. The V gene end was trimmed by 6 bases and the J gene end by 0 bases; junction bases not matched to a gene: 8. The germline gives CDR1 LGHNT, CDR2 FRNRAP. CDR3 DNA: TGTGCTAGTGGCATTGTACAGGGGCTCTCTGGAAACACCATATATTTT. Its translation: CASGIVQGLSGNTIYF.

The chain is built from TRBV5-1 and TRBJ2-5; 12 bases map to TRBD1. Per the germline V gene, CDR1 is SGHRS and CDR2 is YFSETQ. V trimming: 2 bases; J trimming: 6 bases; junction bases outside the gene matches: 8. This CDR3 has 16 residues. In DNA form, the CDR3 reads TGCGCCAGCAGCTTATCCGGGACAGGGGGCCAGAAGACCCAGTACTTC. As protein: CASSLSGTGGQKTQYF.

The chain has TRBV6-2 or TRBV6-3 and TRBJ1-1; TRBD1 matches 9 bases. J lost 2 bases, V lost 6 bases, and 4 bases had no gene match. The germline V gene encodes CDR1 MNHEY and CDR2 SVGEGT. CDR3 length: 14 residues. The CDR3 spells CASSRTGGNTEAFF. The CDR3 bases are TGTGCCAGCAGCCGCACAGGGGGCAACACTGAAGCTTTCTTT.

The chain joins TRBV2 to TRBJ2-3, with D tentatively TRBD2 (5 bases). The germline gives CDR1 SNHLY, CDR2 FYNNEI. V was trimmed by 5 bases and J by 4 bases, leaving 13 bases between them. The CDR3 consists of 14 residues. The CDR3 sequence: CASSKLGYPDTQYF. For the CDR3, the DNA is TGTGCCAGCAGTAAACTAGGTTATCCAGATACGCAGTATTTT. Using reference TRBV2 and TRBJ2-3 for the parts outside the CDR3, the full variable domain is EPEVTQTPSHQVTQMGQEVILRCVPISNHLYFYWYRQILGQKVEFLVSFYNNEISEKSEIFDDQFSVERPDGSNFTLKIRSTKLEDSAMYFCASSKLGYPDTQYFGPGTRLTVL.

The DNA for the CDR3 is TGTGCCAGCAGTTACAAGGGGTTCTTCTATGGCTACACCTTC. This sequence encodes CASSYKGFFYGYTF. This rearrangement joins TRBV6-5 to TRBJ1-2; a possible D gene is TRBD1 (5 bases). Trimming took off 2 bases at V and 4 bases at J, with 11 bases between the two ends. This CDR3 spans 14 amino acids. Germline V gives CDR1 MNHEY, CDR2 SVGAGI.

The V gene is TRBV6-5, the J gene TRBJ2-2; a weak D match, TRBD1 (6 bases). The V end lost 6 bases, the J end lost 4 bases, and 6 bases lay between the germline ends. The CDR3 runs to 12 residues. In germline, CDR1 is MNHEY, CDR2 SVGAGI. Here the CDR3 DNA reads TGTGCCAGCAGACAGGGCACCGGGGAGCTGTTTTTT. It is translated as CASRQGTGELFF.

The gene calls are TRBV29-1 and TRBJ1-1; D is uncertain. The ends were cut back, 0 bases at V and 5 bases at J, with 7 bases in the middle. Germline loops: CDR1 SQVTM, CDR2 ANQGSEA. This CDR3 contains 12 residues. CDR3 sequence reads: CSVEDLSTEAFF. DNA of the CDR3: TGCAGCGTTGAAGATTTGAGTACTGAAGCTTTCTTT.

The J gene is TRBJ2-1, the V gene TRBV5-1, with TRBD2 identical over 12 bases. Germline-derived CDR1 and CDR2 are SGHRS and YFSETQ. The junction had 4 bases not matched to a gene; V was cut back by 0 bases and J by 6 bases. The CDR3 has 16 amino acids. The CDR3 loop is CASSLELAGGSNEQFF. CDR3 coding DNA: TGCGCCAGCAGCTTGGAACTAGCGGGAGGTTCCAATGAGCAGTTCTTC. The full variable domain, with the rest looked up from reference TRBV5-1 and TRBJ2-1, is KAGVTQTPRYLIKTRGQQVTLSCSPISGHRSVSWYQQTPGQGLQFLFEYFSETQRNKGNFPGRFSGRQFSNSRSEMNVSTLELGDSALYLCASSLELAGGSNEQFFGPGTRLTVL.

The V and J genes are TRBV30 and TRBJ1-2; the match to TRBD1 covers 8 bases. J lost 8 bases, V lost 4 bases, and 9 bases had no gene match. Germline lookup yields CDR1 GTSNPN and CDR2 SVGIG (reference sequence). The CDR3 is 13 amino acids. In DNA form, the CDR3 reads TGTGCCTGGACGGGCCAGGGGGCAGGGGGCTACACCTTC. It is translated as CAWTGQGAGGYTF.

This clone was seen only once. CDR3 residues: CASSPGQGVQYF. The CDR3 bases are TGTGCCAGCTCACCCGGACAGGGTGTGCAGTACTTC. The chain carries TRBV18 and TRBJ2-7, with 8 bases that match TRBD1. Unmatched junction bases numbered 4, after V lost 3 bases and J lost 9 bases. CDR3 size: 12 residues. Germline values: CDR1 KGHSH, CDR2 LQKENI.

This clone was found once. The J gene is TRBJ2-5, the V gene TRBV18; D call uncertain. Germline CDR1 reads KGHSH; CDR2 reads LQKENI. The V end lost 0 bases, the J end lost 5 bases, and 10 bases lay between the germline ends. The CDR3 loop spans 14 amino acids. CDR3 residues: CASSPPTPAETQYF. The CDR3 nucleotides read TGTGCCAGCTCACCACCGACCCCAGCGGAGACCCAGTACTTC.

This clone was seen a single time. The chain employs TRBV24-1 and TRBJ2-5; no reliable D call. The CDR3 contains 12 residues. The V gene's germline CDR1 is KGHDR and CDR2 SFDVKD. V was trimmed by 5 bases and J by 5 bases, leaving 8 bases between them. The CDR3 is CATSGPGETQYF. In nucleotides, the CDR3 is TGTGCCACCAGTGGTCCGGGTGAGACCCAGTACTTC.

The count of this clone is one. This rearrangement joins TRBV11-2 to TRBJ1-1; TRBD1 is a possible D gene (6 bases). Germline-derived CDR1 and CDR2 are SGHAT and FQNNGV. The CDR3 has 14 residues. Trimming pared 4 bases from V and 2 bases from J, leaving 11 bases between. The CDR3 is CASSSQGFNTEAFF. As DNA, the CDR3 is TGTGCCAGCAGCTCACAGGGCTTTAACACTGAAGCTTTCTTT.

The V and J genes are TRBV5-8 and TRBJ2-2; D is perhaps TRBD2 (6 bases). Germline V gives CDR1 SGHTS, CDR2 YDEGEE. Trimming took 4 bases from V and 3 from J, leaving 10 bases between them. The CDR3 is made up of 14 amino acids. The CDR3 sequence: CASSGGLYTGELFF. CDR3 nucleotide sequence: TGTGCCAGCAGCGGCGGACTATACACCGGGGAGCTGTTTTTT.

This clone appeared a single time. The gene calls are TRBV30 and TRBJ2-2; TRBD2 aligns across 12 bases. Germline lookup yields CDR1 GTSNPN and CDR2 SVGIG (reference sequence). The CDR3 runs to 15 residues. The V and J ends lost 4 bases and 6 bases, in that order; junction bases with no gene match: 6. The CDR3 DNA reads TGTGCCTGGACTCGACTAGCGGGAGTTCCCGGGGAGCTGTTTTTT. Residues: CAWTRLAGVPGELFF.

This clone appeared a few times. This rearrangement joins TRBV6-1 to TRBJ1-1; 11 bases match TRBD1. J was trimmed by 5 bases and V by 3 bases; bases with no gene match: 5. CDR1 and CDR2 from the germline V gene are MNHNS and SASEGT. The CDR3 is made up of 15 amino acids. The CDR3 loop is CASSDMGQGVTEAFF. As DNA, the CDR3 is TGTGCCAGCAGTGATATGGGACAGGGGGTAACTGAAGCTTTCTTT.

V usage is TRBV27 and J usage is TRBJ1-1, with 7 bases identical to TRBD1. Looked up from germline, CDR1 is MNHEY and CDR2 is SMNVEV (reference sequence). V gave up 2 bases and J gave up 1 base; unmatched junction bases: 7. CDR3 size: 16 residues. CDR3 region: CASSLRRQGSNTEAFF. Here the CDR3 DNA reads TGTGCCAGCAGTTTAAGGAGACAGGGATCGAACACTGAAGCTTTCTTT.

The chain is built from TRBV29-1 and TRBJ1-4; D may be TRBD1 (6 bases). The germline V and J ends were trimmed by 6 bases and 11 bases, with 13 bases remaining between them. CDR1 is SQVTM and CDR2 is ANQGSEA in the germline V gene. The CDR3 sequence is 11 residues long. For the CDR3, the DNA is TGCAGCGTGGGACACTACAAGAAACTGTTTTTT. Protein: CSVGHYKKLFF.